Below are 9 T cell receptor beta chains sequenced from a single sample in a study of beta chain features in type 1 diabetes. Sequenced material consisted of expressed TCRB transcripts (all of the isolated RNA was reverse transcribed). Assay used: immunoSEQ multiplex PCR; TCRdb lists only in-frame clones, some missing. The table has more than 150,000 clones, less than 15% seen once. Source material: central memory CD4+ T cells from blood. The receptor set was obtained from a woman between 18 and 29 years old in good health.

This clone was picked up a small number of times. The rearrangement links TRBV4-2 to TRBJ1-4, with D possibly matching TRBD1 (5 bases). The CDR3 consists of 13 residues. CDR1 and CDR2 from the germline V gene are LGHNA and YNFKEQ. Trimming took off 3 bases at V and 12 bases at J, with 14 bases between the two ends. As DNA, the CDR3 is TGTGCCAGCAGCCATTTAACCAGGGAGGAACTGTTTTTT. Translation: CASSHLTREELFF.

This clone has only a few counts. V and J are TRBV28 and TRBJ2-5; 7 bases agree with TRBD1. J gave up 10 bases and V 2 bases, and 10 bases lay outside the gene matches. CDR1 is MDHEN, CDR2 SYDVKM, per germline. The CDR3 is 14 amino acids. Written as DNA, the CDR3 is TGTGCCAGCAGTTTAAGAGGGGGCGATGGTATCCAGTACTTC. This codes for CASSLRGGDGIQYF.

In this sample, this clone turned up a few times. The chain joins TRBV5-1 to TRBJ2-3, with 9 bases matching TRBD1. The V segment lost 2 bases and the J segment 4 bases; nucleotides outside the gene matches: 11. Germline loops: CDR1 SGHRS, CDR2 YFSETQ. The CDR3 is 17 residues long. This CDR3 reads CASSFDSRDRDPDTQYF. CDR3 in DNA: TGCGCCAGCAGCTTCGATAGCCGGGACAGGGATCCAGATACGCAGTATTTT.

The chain combines TRBV19 with TRBJ2-7; a weak D match, TRBD2 (6 bases). V was shortened by 5 bases and J by 3 bases, with 20 bases between the two germline ends. Germline CDR1 LNHDA, CDR2 SQIVND (reference sequence). The CDR3 length is 16 residues. The CDR3 nucleotides read TGTGCCAGTAGTCCAGGCCTTGGGGGGAGTAACTACGAGCAGTACTTC. Residues: CASSPGLGGSNYEQYF. Drawing the rest from reference TRBV19 and TRBJ2-7, the complete variable domain is DGGITQSPKYLFRKEGQNVTLSCEQNLNHDAMYWYRQDPGQGLRLIYYSQIVNDFQKGDIAEGYSVSREKKESFPLTVTSAQKNPTAFYLCASSPGLGGSNYEQYFGPGTRLTVT.

In this sample, this clone turned up a few times. The chain uses TRBV14 and TRBJ2-4, with a tentative D call TRBD2 (6 bases). Deletions cut 2 bases from V and 6 bases from J, with 11 bases between. The CDR3 totals 14 residues. The germline CDR1 and CDR2 sequences are SGHDN and FVKESK. CDR3 in amino acids: CASSQNMGGNIQYF. The CDR3 nucleotides are TGTGCCAGCAGCCAAAATATGGGGGGAAACATTCAGTACTTC.

The table lists this clone with a few counts. V and J are TRBV10-3 and TRBJ1-1; the match to TRBD1 covers 10 bases. V gave up 6 bases and J gave up 1 base; unmatched junction bases: 2. CDR1 is ENHRY, CDR2 SYGVKD, per germline. The CDR3 extends over 14 amino acids. CDR3 bases: TGTGCCATCAGCCGGGACAGGGGGAACACTGAAGCTTTCTTT. Translated: CAISRDRGNTEAFF.

This sequence joins TRBV6-1 and TRBJ1-4; D is possibly TRBD1 (5 bases). Per germline, CDR1 MNHNS and CDR2 SASEGT. Trimming cost V 4 bases and J 4 bases, with 10 bases left between them. The CDR3 is 14 residues long. As DNA, the CDR3 is TGTGCCAGCAGTGGGGGCCAGTTTAATGAAAAACTGTTTTTT. Protein product: CASSGGQFNEKLFF.

This clone was seen more than once but under ten times. The rearrangement joins TRBV11-2 to TRBJ2-5, with 7 bases lining up with TRBD2. Losses at the gene ends were 1 base for V and 2 bases for J; bases not matched to a gene: 10. The germline V gene has CDR1 SGHAT and CDR2 FQNNGV. The CDR3 consists of 17 residues. CDR3 nucleotide sequence: TGTGCCAGCAGCTTAGTAGGGGAGGGACGCATACAAGAGACCCAGTACTTC. Protein sequence: CASSLVGEGRIQETQYF.

The rearrangement joins TRBV29-1 to TRBJ2-5; TRBD1 matches 11 bases. The J call is doubtful: the DNA matches TRBJ2-7 better. The CDR3 spans 15 residues. Looked up from germline, CDR1 is SQVTM and CDR2 is ANQGSEA. In DNA, the CDR3 is TGCAGCGTTGACAGGGGACAGGGGGTCTCCTACGAGCAGTACTTC. It yields the protein CSVDRGQGVSYEQYF.